The TCR beta chain described here comes from a study of cytomegalovirus exposure and HLA in healthy donors. Researchers ran the PCR with 60 Vbeta and 13 Jbeta primers. Profiled with immunoSEQ multiplex PCR; TCRdb holds only in-frame clones, not every one. The sample lists 230,000 or so clones, 92% occurring once. V dropped 1 base and J dropped 12; count of bases not matched to a gene: 12. This CDR3 contains 15 residues. Germline CDR1 SGHRS, CDR2 YFSETQ. The source of this sequence is a girl aged 2 to 10 in good health and CMV-seronegative. The chain combines TRBV5-1 with TRBJ1-4; 7 bases match TRBD1. The sample taken for sequencing was PBMCs. In DNA form, the CDR3 reads TGCGCCAGCAGCTTGTACACTGACAGGGCCGGCCAACTGTTTTTT. Amino acids: CASSLYTDRAGQLFF.